This T cell receptor beta chain stems from a study of T cells in Graves' hyperthyroidism and ophthalmopathy. RNA transcripts yielded amplified TCR beta CDR3 regions. Initially, a first-round RT-PCR of the TCR CDR3 employed the HTBI primer set. TCRdb redid the calling of the multiplex PCR reads with MiXCR, one entry per CDR3 protein. The table includes fewer than 650,000 distinct CDR3 sequences, over 12% detected once. Germline loops: CDR1 SGHNT, CDR2 YENEEA. The ends lost 5 bases at V and 7 bases at J; junction bases unmatched: 13. The length of the CDR3 is 16 residues. This chain uses TRBV11-3 with TRBJ2-1; TRBD2 matches at 8 bases. The sequence derives from a woman aged 18-29 years with Graves' ophthalmopathy. The material sequenced was blood. The CDR3 nucleotides are TGTGCCAGCAGCCCCCGGGTCGGGAGGGCGGGGAATGAGCAGTTCTTC. This codes for CASSPRVGRAGNEQFF.